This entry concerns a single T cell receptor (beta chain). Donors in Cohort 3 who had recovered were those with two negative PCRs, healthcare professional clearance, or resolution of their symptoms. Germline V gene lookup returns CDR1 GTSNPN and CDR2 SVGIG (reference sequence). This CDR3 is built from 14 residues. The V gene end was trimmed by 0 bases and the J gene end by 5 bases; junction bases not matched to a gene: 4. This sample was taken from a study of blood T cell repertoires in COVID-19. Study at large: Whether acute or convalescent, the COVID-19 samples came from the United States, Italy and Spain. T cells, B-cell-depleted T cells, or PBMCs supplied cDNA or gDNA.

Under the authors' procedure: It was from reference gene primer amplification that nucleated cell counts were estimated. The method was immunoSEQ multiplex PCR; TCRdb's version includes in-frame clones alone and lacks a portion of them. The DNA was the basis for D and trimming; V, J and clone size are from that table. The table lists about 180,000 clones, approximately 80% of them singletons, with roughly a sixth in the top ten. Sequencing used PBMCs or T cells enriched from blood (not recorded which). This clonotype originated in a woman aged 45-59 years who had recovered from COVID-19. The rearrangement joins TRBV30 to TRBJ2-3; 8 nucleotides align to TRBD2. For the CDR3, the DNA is TGTGCCTGGAGTGTAGCGGGAGTAGTAGATACGCAGTATTTT. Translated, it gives CAWSVAGVVDTQYF.